This T cell receptor (beta chain) comes out of a study of OX40 agonist ivuxolimab in advanced cancers. Clones were read by immunoSEQ multiplex PCR, and TCRdb kept only the in-frame ones, dropping some. The sample lists approximately 68,000 clones, around 84% occurring once. The CDR3 contains 15 residues. CDR1 is LNHDA, CDR2 SQIVND, per germline (reference sequence). V lost 1 base to trimming and J lost 3 bases, with 12 bases between them. This material consisted of CD4+ or CD8+ T cells sorted from blood, taken in a trial of the OX40 agonist ivuxolimab. The receptor was derived from an adult with an advanced solid tumor such as melanoma, head and neck, liver or kidney cancer. The chain links TRBV19 to TRBJ1-2; tentative D call: TRBD1 (6 bases). As DNA, the CDR3 is TGTGCCAGTAGTATAGGGACAGCGGTGGACTATGGCTACACCTTC. Translating gives CASSIGTAVDYGYTF.